This T cell receptor (beta chain) was retrieved from a study of blood T cell repertoires in COVID-19. Original data processing: Amplification from reference gene primers served as the basis for estimated nucleated cell counts. The table came from immunoSEQ multiplex PCR; TCRdb's copy has only in-frame clones and leaves some out. V, J and clone size derive from that table, while D and trimming were established from the DNA sequence. The sample carries 150,000 to 200,000 clones, approximately 86% recorded once. The junction had 7 bases not matched to a gene; V was cut back by 4 bases and J by 4 bases. Germline V lookup: CDR1 MDHEN, CDR2 SYDVKM. The CDR3 covers 15 residues.

Specimen: peripheral blood. The J gene is TRBJ1-2, the V gene TRBV28; 9 bases map to TRBD1. The source of this sequence is a man aged 45-65 years with active or convalescent COVID-19. In nucleotides, the CDR3 is TGTGCCAGCAGTTCCGCCGGGACAGGGTCCTATGGCTACACCTTC. Translated: CASSSAGTGSYGYTF.